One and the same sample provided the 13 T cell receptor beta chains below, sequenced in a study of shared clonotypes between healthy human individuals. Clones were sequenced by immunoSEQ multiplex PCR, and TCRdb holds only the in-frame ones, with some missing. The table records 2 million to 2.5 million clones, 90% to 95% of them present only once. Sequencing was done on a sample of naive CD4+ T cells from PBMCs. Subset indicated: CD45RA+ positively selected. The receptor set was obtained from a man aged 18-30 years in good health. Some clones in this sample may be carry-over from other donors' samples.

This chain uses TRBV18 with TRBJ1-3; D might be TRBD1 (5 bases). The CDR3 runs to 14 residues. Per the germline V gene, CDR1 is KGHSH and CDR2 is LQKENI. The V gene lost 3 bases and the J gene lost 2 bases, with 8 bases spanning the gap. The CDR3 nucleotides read TGTGCCAGCTCACCGGACACAGCTGGAAACACCATATATTTT. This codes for CASSPDTAGNTIYF.

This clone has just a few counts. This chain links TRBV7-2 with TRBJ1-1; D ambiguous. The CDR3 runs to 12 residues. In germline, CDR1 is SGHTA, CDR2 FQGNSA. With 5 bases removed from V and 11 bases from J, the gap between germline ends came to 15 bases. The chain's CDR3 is CASSPRRGLAFF. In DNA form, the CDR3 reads TGTGCCAGCAGCCCGAGACGGGGTTTGGCTTTCTTT.

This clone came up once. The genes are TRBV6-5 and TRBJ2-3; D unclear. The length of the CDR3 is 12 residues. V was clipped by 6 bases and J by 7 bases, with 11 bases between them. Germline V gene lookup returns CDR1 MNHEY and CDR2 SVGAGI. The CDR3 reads CASSSTPHTQYF. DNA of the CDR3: TGTGCCAGCAGCTCCACTCCGCATACGCAGTATTTT.

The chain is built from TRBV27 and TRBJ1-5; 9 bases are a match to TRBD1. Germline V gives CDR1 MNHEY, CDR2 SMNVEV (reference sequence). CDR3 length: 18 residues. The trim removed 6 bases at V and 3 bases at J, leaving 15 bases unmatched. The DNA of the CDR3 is TGTGCCAGCAGCCGACGACCCCCGGGACAGGGAACCAATCAGCCCCAGCATTTT. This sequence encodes CASSRRPPGQGTNQPQHF.

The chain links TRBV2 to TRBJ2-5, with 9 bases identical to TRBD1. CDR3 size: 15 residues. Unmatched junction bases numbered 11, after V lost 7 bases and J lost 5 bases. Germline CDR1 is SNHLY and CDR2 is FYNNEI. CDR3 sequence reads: CASITQGARGETQYF. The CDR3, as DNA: TGTGCCAGCATCACACAGGGGGCGCGGGGTGAGACCCAGTACTTC.

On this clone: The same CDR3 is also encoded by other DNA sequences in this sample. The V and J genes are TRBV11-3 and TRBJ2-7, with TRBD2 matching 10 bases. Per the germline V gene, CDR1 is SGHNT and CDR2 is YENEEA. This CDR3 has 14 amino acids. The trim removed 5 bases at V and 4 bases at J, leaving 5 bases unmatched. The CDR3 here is CASSPSGRGYEQYF. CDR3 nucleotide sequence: TGTGCCAGCAGCCCTAGCGGGAGAGGATACGAGCAGTACTTC.

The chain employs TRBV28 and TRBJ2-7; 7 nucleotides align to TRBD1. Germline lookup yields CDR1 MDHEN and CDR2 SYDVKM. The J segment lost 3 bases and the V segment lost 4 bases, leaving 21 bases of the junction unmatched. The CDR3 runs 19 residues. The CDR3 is CASSYASLQGFYKVYEQYF. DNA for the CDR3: TGTGCCAGCAGTTATGCATCCTTACAGGGGTTCTACAAGGTCTACGAGCAGTACTTC.

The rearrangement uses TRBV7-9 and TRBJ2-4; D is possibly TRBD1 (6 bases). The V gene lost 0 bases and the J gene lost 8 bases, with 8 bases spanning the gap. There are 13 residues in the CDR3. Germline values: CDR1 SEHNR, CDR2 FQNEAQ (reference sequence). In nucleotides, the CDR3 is TGTGCCAGCAGCTTAGCCAGGGGCCACATTCAGTACTTC. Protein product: CASSLARGHIQYF. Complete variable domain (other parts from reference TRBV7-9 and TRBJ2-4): DTGVSQNPRHKITKRGQNVTFRCDPISEHNRLYWYRQTLGQGPEFLTYFQNEAQLEKSRLLSDRFSAERPKGSFSTLEIQRTEQGDSAMYLCASSLARGHIQYFGAGTRLSVL.

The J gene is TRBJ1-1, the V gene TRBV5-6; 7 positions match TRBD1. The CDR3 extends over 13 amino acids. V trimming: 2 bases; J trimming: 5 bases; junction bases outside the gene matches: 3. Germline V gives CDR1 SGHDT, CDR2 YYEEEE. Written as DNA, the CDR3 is TGTGCCAGCAGCTTCAACAGGGGAACTGAAGCTTTCTTT. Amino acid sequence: CASSFNRGTEAFF.

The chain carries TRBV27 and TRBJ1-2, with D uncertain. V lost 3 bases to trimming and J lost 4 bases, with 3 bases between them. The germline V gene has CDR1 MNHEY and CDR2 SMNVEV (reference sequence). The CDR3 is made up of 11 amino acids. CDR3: CASSLGYGYTF. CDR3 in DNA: TGTGCCAGCAGTTTGGGCTATGGCTACACCTTC.

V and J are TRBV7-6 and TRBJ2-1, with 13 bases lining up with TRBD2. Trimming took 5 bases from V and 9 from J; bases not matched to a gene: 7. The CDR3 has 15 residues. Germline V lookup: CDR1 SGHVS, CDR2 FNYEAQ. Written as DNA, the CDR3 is TGTGCCAGCAGCCTAGGACTAGCGGGAGCGGGTGAGCAGTTCTTC. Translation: CASSLGLAGAGEQFF. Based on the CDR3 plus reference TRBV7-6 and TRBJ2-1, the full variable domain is GAGVSQSPRYKVTKRGQDVALRCDPISGHVSLYWYRQALGQGPEFLTYFNYEAQQDKSGLPNDRFSAERPEGSISTLTIQRTEQRDSAMYRCASSLGLAGAGEQFFGPGTRLTVL.

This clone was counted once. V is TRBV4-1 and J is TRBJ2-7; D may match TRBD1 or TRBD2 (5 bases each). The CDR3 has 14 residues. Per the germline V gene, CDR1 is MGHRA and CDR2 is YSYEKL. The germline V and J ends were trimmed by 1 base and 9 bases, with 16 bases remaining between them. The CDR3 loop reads CASSQVGDVGWQYF. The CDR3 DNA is TGCGCCAGCAGCCAAGTTGGGGACGTCGGATGGCAGTACTTC.

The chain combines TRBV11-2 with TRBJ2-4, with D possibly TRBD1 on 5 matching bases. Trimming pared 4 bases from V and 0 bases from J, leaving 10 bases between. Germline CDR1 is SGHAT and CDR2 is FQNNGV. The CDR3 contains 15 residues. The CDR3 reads CASSSIRVAKNIQYF. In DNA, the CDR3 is TGTGCCAGCAGCTCTATCAGGGTAGCCAAAAACATTCAGTACTTC. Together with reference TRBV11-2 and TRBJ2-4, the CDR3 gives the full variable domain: EAGVAQSPRYKIIEKRQSVAFWCNPISGHATLYWYQQILGQGPKLLIQFQNNGVVDDSQLPKDRFSAERLKGVDSTLKIQPAKLEDSAVYLCASSSIRVAKNIQYFGAGTRLSVL.